The clone carrying this TCR beta chain appeared many times. V was pared by 2 bases and J by 5 bases, with 10 bases of the junction left unmatched. CDR3 length equals 15 residues. Germline V gene data show CDR1 as SGHRS and CDR2 as YFSETQ. The record originates from a study of human T cells and chemical hapten exposure. TCRdb independently ran MiXCR on the RACE reads; one entry per CDR3 protein. Of 30,000 to 35,000 distinct CDR3 sequences listed, around 7.4% are singletons. Time point denoted: healthy volunteer bleed at 2 weeks. Whole blood that had not been fractionated was the source of extracted total RNA.

Sequencing used whole blood. The TCR sequence derives from a human donor in good health. Some clones in this sample may be carry-over from other donors' samples. The rearrangement joins TRBV5-1 to TRBJ2-7; 7 nucleotides match TRBD1. In DNA form, the CDR3 reads TGCGCCAGCAGCTTCGGACAGGTCGTAGGCGACGAGCAGTACTTC. Translating it yields CASSFGQVVGDEQYF. Filled out from reference TRBV5-1 and TRBJ2-7, the complete variable domain reads KAGVTQTPRYLIKTRGQQVTLSCSPISGHRSVSWYQQTPGQGLQFLFEYFSETQRNKGNFPGRFSGRQFSNSRSEMNVSTLELGDSALYLCASSFGQVVGDEQYFGPGTRLTVT.